Listed here are 32 T cell receptor beta chains from one sample, sequenced in a study of shared clonotypes between healthy human individuals. Profiling relied on immunoSEQ multiplex PCR, and the TCRdb table lists in-frame clones only, not all of them. Found here are 650,000 to 700,000 clones, roughly 88% of them singletons; the top ten hold less than 40%. Material for sequencing was memory CD8+ T cells from PBMCs. Described subset: CD45RO+ cells pooled with CCR7-negative TemRA cells. These receptors came from a man between 18 and 35 years old in good health. Some clones in this sample may be carry-over from other donors' samples.

J is TRBJ2-1 and V is TRBV25-1; TRBD1 is a possible D gene (5 bases). Looked up from germline, CDR1 is MGHDK and CDR2 is SYGVNS. The CDR3 is 13 residues long. Trimming removed 4 bases at V and 7 bases at J, with 11 bases between. CDR3 sequence: CASSARQNNEQFF. As DNA, the CDR3 is TGTGCCAGCAGTGCCCGACAGAATAATGAGCAGTTCTTC.

This clone was found once. The chain joins TRBV7-6 to TRBJ2-7; no definite D call. V lost 1 base and J lost 6, with 19 bases in between. This CDR3 has 16 amino acids. The germline CDR1 and CDR2 sequences are SGHVS and FNYEAQ. Here the CDR3 DNA reads TGTGCCAGCAGCTTAGTCTTGGACCCCACCGCTGCCGAGCAGTACTTC. This sequence encodes CASSLVLDPTAAEQYF. The full variable domain, with the rest looked up from reference TRBV7-6 and TRBJ2-7, is GAGVSQSPRYKVTKRGQDVALRCDPISGHVSLYWYRQALGQGPEFLTYFNYEAQQDKSGLPNDRFSAERPEGSISTLTIQRTEQRDSAMYRCASSLVLDPTAAEQYFGPGTRLTVT.

CDR3 sequence: CSAITGVMGEKLFF. The DNA for the CDR3 is TGCAGCGCAATAACAGGGGTTATGGGCGAAAAACTGTTTTTT. J is TRBJ1-4 and V is TRBV29-1, with 7 bases aligning to TRBD1. V lost 7 bases, J lost 8 bases, and 13 bases stayed unmatched. Germline V gene data show CDR1 as SQVTM and CDR2 as ANQGSEA. CDR3 size: 14 residues.

This clone was recorded only once. CDR3 residues: CASSFTDYYQPQHF. Here the CDR3 DNA reads TGTGCCAGCAGCTTCACCGATTATTATCAGCCCCAGCATTTT. The chain recombines TRBV5-8 with TRBJ1-5; D is unresolved. Germline V CDR1 and CDR2: SGHTS, YDEGEE. The CDR3 spans 14 residues. The V end lost 2 bases, the J end lost 5 bases, and 11 bases lay between the germline ends.

This clone came up once. The chain joins TRBV5-1 to TRBJ2-2; D call uncertain. V was shortened by 7 bases and J by 3 bases, with 16 bases between the two germline ends. This CDR3 has 15 residues. Germline CDR1 SGHRS, CDR2 YFSETQ. The CDR3 region is CASVPWTPDTGELFF. CDR3 nucleotide sequence: TGCGCCAGCGTCCCCTGGACGCCTGACACCGGGGAGCTGTTTTTT.

The chain employs TRBV9 and TRBJ2-7; D gene unclear. The CDR3 loop spans 13 amino acids. V was shortened by 4 bases and J by 5 bases, with 13 bases between the two germline ends. Germline lookup yields CDR1 SGDLS and CDR2 YYNGEE. CDR3 amino acids: CASSPFAENEQYF. The CDR3 bases are TGTGCCAGCAGCCCGTTCGCAGAGAACGAGCAGTACTTC.

CDR3 in amino acids: CSVVMSSYNEQFF. CDR3 DNA: TGCAGCGTTGTTATGAGCTCCTACAATGAGCAGTTCTTC. V is TRBV29-1 and J is TRBJ2-1; D is undetermined. Between the trimmed V and J ends, which lost 4 bases and 0 bases, there was a span of 7 bases. The CDR3 contains 13 residues. Germline V lookup: CDR1 SQVTM, CDR2 ANQGSEA.

V and J are TRBV7-6 and TRBJ2-7; D may be TRBD2 (6 bases). The CDR3 has 16 amino acids. The germline V gene has CDR1 SGHVS and CDR2 FNYEAQ. The V gene lost 0 bases and the J gene lost 2 bases, with 14 bases spanning the gap. This chain's CDR3 is CASSLATLAPTYEQYF. DNA for the CDR3: TGTGCCAGCAGCTTAGCAACCCTAGCGCCAACCTACGAGCAGTACTTC. Together with reference TRBV7-6 and TRBJ2-7, the CDR3 gives the full variable domain: GAGVSQSPRYKVTKRGQDVALRCDPISGHVSLYWYRQALGQGPEFLTYFNYEAQQDKSGLPNDRFSAERPEGSISTLTIQRTEQRDSAMYRCASSLATLAPTYEQYFGPGTRLTVT.

This clone was seen more than once but under ten times. This chain joins TRBV15 and TRBJ1-1, with D possibly TRBD1 on 6 matching bases. Trimming removed 5 bases at V and 9 bases at J, with 13 bases between. The CDR3 runs 12 residues. Germline lookup yields CDR1 LNHNV and CDR2 YYDKDF (reference sequence). The CDR3 coding sequence is TGTGCCACCAGCGGATCCGACAGGAAAGCTTTCTTT. Amino acids: CATSGSDRKAFF.

The chain combines TRBV7-9 with TRBJ2-5; possibly TRBD2 for D (6 bases). Trimming shortened V by 3 bases and J by 1 base, and 12 bases separated the two germline ends. The CDR3 contains 15 residues. CDR1 is SEHNR, CDR2 FQNEAQ, per germline (reference sequence). CDR3 coding DNA: TGTGCCAGCAGCTTTCTGGGGCGGGGCCAAGAGACCCAGTACTTC. Translating gives CASSFLGRGQETQYF.

V is TRBV9 and J is TRBJ2-2; perhaps TRBD1 as D (6 bases). V was shortened by 2 bases and J by 3 bases, with 14 bases between the two germline ends. The CDR3 is made up of 16 amino acids. CDR1 and CDR2 from the germline V gene are SGDLS and YYNGEE. The CDR3 here is CASSVFWDTHTGELFF. The CDR3 DNA sequence: TGTGCCAGCAGCGTCTTTTGGGACACTCACACCGGGGAGCTGTTTTTT. The full variable domain, rest sourced from reference TRBV9 and TRBJ2-2, is DSGVTQTPKHLITATGQRVTLRCSPRSGDLSVYWYQQSLDQGLQFLIQYYNGEERAKGNILERFSAQQFPDLHSELNLSSLELGDSALYFCASSVFWDTHTGELFFGEGSRLTVL.

This sequence joins TRBV4-1 and TRBJ2-7, with D hard to call. Germline V gene lookup returns CDR1 MGHRA and CDR2 YSYEKL. This CDR3 contains 16 residues. The V and J ends lost 1 base and 5 bases respectively, with 18 bases between them. CDR3 nucleotide sequence: TGCGCCAGCAGCCAAGGCCCTGTCCCGATGAGCGACGAGCAGTACTTC. This sequence encodes CASSQGPVPMSDEQYF.

The chain carries TRBV28 and TRBJ2-7, with 9 bases matching TRBD2. Germline V CDR1 and CDR2: MDHEN, SYDVKM. This CDR3 is built from 15 residues. With 3 bases clipped from V and 3 bases from J, the junction kept 6 bases outside the gene matches. CDR3 residues: CASSLILAGSYEQYF. The CDR3 DNA sequence: TGTGCCAGCAGTTTGATCCTAGCGGGGAGCTACGAGCAGTACTTC.

The chain combines TRBV5-6 with TRBJ2-7; weak D call: TRBD2 (5 bases). Germline lookup yields CDR1 SGHDT and CDR2 YYEEEE. This CDR3 has 12 amino acids. V shed 2 bases and J shed 5 bases, with 8 bases lying between them. For the CDR3, the DNA is TGTGCCAGCAGCTTTCCCGGGAACGAGCAGTACTTC. Its protein is CASSFPGNEQYF.

The chain carries TRBV28 and TRBJ2-5; 9 bases are a match to TRBD1. V shed 4 bases and J 5 bases; nucleotides not matched to a gene: 5. The CDR3 sequence is 14 residues long. CDR1 and CDR2 from the germline V gene are MDHEN and SYDVKM. Written as DNA, the CDR3 is TGTGCCAGCAGTTCCTGGACAGGGGACGAGACCCAGTACTTC. Encoded protein: CASSSWTGDETQYF. The complete variable domain, with remaining parts taken from reference TRBV28 and TRBJ2-5, reads DVKVTQSSRYLVKRTGEKVFLECVQDMDHENMFWYRQDPGLGLRLIYFSYDVKMKEKGDIPEGYSVSREKKERFSLILESASTNQTSMYLCASSSWTGDETQYFGPGTRLLVL.

Many counts were recorded for this clone. The rearrangement joins TRBV19 to TRBJ2-2, with unresolved D. V lost 10 bases and J 2 bases, leaving 14 bases between the germline ends. CDR1 and CDR2 from the germline V gene are LNHDA and SQIVND (reference sequence). This CDR3 is 14 amino acids long. The CDR3 protein is CATRPPLNTGELFF. The CDR3 nucleotides read TGTGCCACCAGGCCGCCCCTTAACACCGGGGAGCTGTTTTTT.

The V and J genes are TRBV6-6 and TRBJ2-5; D is perhaps TRBD2 (5 bases). Looked up from germline, CDR1 is MNHNY and CDR2 is SVGAGI (reference sequence). Trimming took off 2 bases at V and 4 bases at J, with 17 bases between the two ends. CDR3 length equals 16 residues. CDR3 protein: CASSYTHPGVGETQYF. Here the CDR3 DNA reads TGTGCCAGCAGTTACACCCATCCCGGGGTTGGAGAGACCCAGTACTTC.

This chain links TRBV12-1 with TRBJ2-3. TRBV12-1 is described as a pseudogene. The CDR3 extends over 13 amino acids. In DNA form, the CDR3 reads TGTGCCAGCAGCCAGCCCTCTCCGAATACGCAGTATTTT. Translated: CASSQPSPNTQYF.

To note about this clone: The sample carries other DNA sequences with the same CDR3. This sequence joins TRBV7-9 and TRBJ1-5; D remains ambiguous. This CDR3 is 12 amino acids long. The V and J ends lost 1 base and 7 bases respectively, with 5 bases between them. The germline V gene encodes CDR1 SEHNR and CDR2 FQNEAQ (reference sequence). The CDR3 protein is CASSLGSQPQHF. The CDR3 DNA follows: TGTGCCAGCAGCTTAGGGTCCCAGCCCCAGCATTTT.

J is TRBJ2-7 and V is TRBV9, with 10 bases that match TRBD2. CDR1 is SGDLS and CDR2 is YYNGEE in the germline V gene. V was clipped by 3 bases and J by 3 bases; unmatched bases: 9. The CDR3 totals 16 residues. CDR3: CASSDSLTSGHYEQYF. The CDR3 coding sequence is TGTGCCAGCAGCGATTCGTTGACTAGCGGGCACTACGAGCAGTACTTC. Combining the CDR3 with reference TRBV9 and TRBJ2-7 gives the whole variable domain DSGVTQTPKHLITATGQRVTLRCSPRSGDLSVYWYQQSLDQGLQFLIQYYNGEERAKGNILERFSAQQFPDLHSELNLSSLELGDSALYFCASSDSLTSGHYEQYFGPGTRLTVT.

The J gene is TRBJ1-1, the V gene TRBV5-6, with 10 bases lining up with TRBD1. The ends lost 4 bases at V and 6 bases at J; junction bases unmatched: 9. CDR3 length equals 15 residues. CDR1 is SGHDT, CDR2 YYEEEE, per germline. The DNA of the CDR3 is TGTGCCAGCAGCGGGCCGGGACAGGGGTACGCTGAAGCTTTCTTT. The encoded protein is CASSGPGQGYAEAFF.

V usage is TRBV7-6 and J usage is TRBJ2-1; TRBD2 matches at 8 bases. The trim removed 1 base at V and 2 bases at J, leaving 7 bases unmatched. The CDR3 is 17 residues long. Germline-derived CDR1 and CDR2 are SGHVS and FNYEAQ. Written as DNA, the CDR3 is TGTGCCAGCAGCTTAGAGGCTAGCGGGCCAACCTACAATGAGCAGTTCTTC. Protein: CASSLEASGPTYNEQFF. The variable domain in full, with the rest retrieved from reference TRBV7-6 and TRBJ2-1, is GAGVSQSPRYKVTKRGQDVALRCDPISGHVSLYWYRQALGQGPEFLTYFNYEAQQDKSGLPNDRFSAERPEGSISTLTIQRTEQRDSAMYRCASSLEASGPTYNEQFFGPGTRLTVL.

The chain uses TRBV28 and TRBJ2-7; unclear D gene. Per the germline V gene, CDR1 is MDHEN and CDR2 is SYDVKM. V lost 4 bases to trimming and J lost 0 bases, with 16 bases between them. This CDR3 has 16 residues. The CDR3 DNA sequence: TGTGCCAGCAGTTCCCCTACAAGTGAAGTCTCCTACGAGCAGTACTTC. Amino acids: CASSSPTSEVSYEQYF.

The J gene is TRBJ2-6, the V gene TRBV11-2, with TRBD1 matching over 9 bases. V was pared by 4 bases and J by 1 base, with 5 bases of the junction left unmatched. This CDR3 has 17 residues. Germline V lookup: CDR1 SGHAT, CDR2 FQNNGV. The CDR3 sequence is CASSSRDRVSGANVLTF. Written as DNA, the CDR3 is TGTGCCAGCAGCTCCCGGGACAGGGTTTCTGGGGCCAACGTCCTGACTTTC.

V is TRBV9 and J is TRBJ1-1; D unresolved. Germline lookup yields CDR1 SGDLS and CDR2 YYNGEE. The CDR3 totals 14 residues. The V end was cut by 1 base, the J end by 4 bases, with 11 bases between. The CDR3 protein is CASSVSSTGTEAFF. The CDR3 coding sequence is TGTGCCAGCAGCGTAAGTTCCACGGGCACTGAAGCTTTCTTT.

This chain connects TRBV7-3 to TRBJ1-1, with unresolved D. Looked up from germline, CDR1 is SGHTA and CDR2 is FQGTGA. This CDR3 is 14 amino acids long. V was clipped by 2 bases and J by 1 base, with 8 bases between them. The CDR3 protein is CASSLARTNTEAFF. CDR3 nucleotides: TGTGCCAGCAGCTTAGCACGGACGAACACTGAAGCTTTCTTT.

The rearrangement uses TRBV29-1 and TRBJ1-1; D gene ambiguous. Per germline, CDR1 SQVTM and CDR2 ANQGSEA. Trimming removed 8 bases from V and 3 bases from J, with 10 bases in between. The CDR3 runs to 11 residues. The CDR3 bases are TGCAGCTCTAAGGTGGACACTGAAGCTTTCTTT. Protein product: CSSKVDTEAFF.

The chain is built from TRBV7-2 and TRBJ2-1, with 8 bases matching TRBD2. The CDR3 runs 15 residues. The V gene's germline CDR1 is SGHTA and CDR2 FQGNSA. Unmatched junction bases numbered 12, after V lost 7 bases and J lost 7 bases. In DNA, the CDR3 is TGTGCCAGCACCGTCGGGGGGGCGAGTTTGAATGAGCAGTTCTTC. It codes for CASTVGGASLNEQFF.

V usage is TRBV7-9 and J usage is TRBJ2-7; no clear D. This CDR3 contains 15 residues. Germline V gene lookup returns CDR1 SEHNR and CDR2 FQNEAQ (reference sequence). The ends were cut back, 4 bases at V and 1 base at J, with 14 bases in the middle. In DNA form, the CDR3 reads TGTGCCAGCAGCTCCTGGGAAGGGCGGTCCTACGAGCAGTACTTC. As protein: CASSSWEGRSYEQYF. The full variable domain, with the rest looked up from reference TRBV7-9 and TRBJ2-7, is DTGVSQNPRHKITKRGQNVTFRCDPISEHNRLYWYRQTLGQGPEFLTYFQNEAQLEKSRLLSDRFSAERPKGSFSTLEIQRTEQGDSAMYLCASSSWEGRSYEQYFGPGTRLTVT.

The genes are TRBV13 and TRBJ2-3; 9 nucleotides line up with TRBD2. Trimming removed 4 bases from V and 3 bases from J; junction bases left unmatched: 14. Germline CDR1 PRHDT, CDR2 FYEKMQ (reference sequence). The CDR3 has 18 residues. The CDR3 nucleotides read TGTGCCAGCAGCTCGTCCTGGCGGGAGGGTCTGGAGACAGATACGCAGTATTTT. Translating gives CASSSSWREGLETDTQYF.

The V call is TRBV27, the J call TRBJ2-7; weak D call: TRBD1 (6 bases). This CDR3 comprises 14 residues. V was clipped by 3 bases and J by 0 bases, with 9 bases between them. Germline loops: CDR1 MNHEY, CDR2 SMNVEV (reference sequence). DNA for the CDR3: TGTGCCAGCAGTTTTGGGACACACTCCTACGAGCAGTACTTC. Protein: CASSFGTHSYEQYF.

The table lists this clone with a few counts. This rearrangement joins TRBV4-1 to TRBJ1-4; D is possibly TRBD1 (5 bases). The CDR3 contains 14 residues. Germline values: CDR1 MGHRA, CDR2 YSYEKL. V lost 4 bases, J lost 5 bases, and 11 bases lay in between. The DNA for the CDR3 is TGCGCCAGCAGCCCGGGGGGTGGGAATGAAAAACTGTTTTTT. It yields the protein CASSPGGGNEKLFF.